This TCR beta chain was retrieved from a study of beta chain features in type 1 diabetes. About the research overall: Sorted cells examined across all samples numbered roughly 100 million.

The CDR3 extends over 15 amino acids. The V gene's germline CDR1 is MDHEN and CDR2 SYDVKM. J gave up 7 bases and V 5 bases, and 13 bases lay outside the gene matches. Reverse transcribing all isolated RNA meant expressed TCRB transcripts were sequenced. Read counts averaged approximately 3.5 million for samples of naive, central memory and regulatory T cells. Method: immunoSEQ multiplex PCR; TCRdb's copy keeps in-frame clones and lacks some. The table lists about 340,000 clones, around 7.6% of them singletons. This TCR was sampled from a woman under 30 in good health. The chain combines TRBV28 with TRBJ2-7; TRBD2 matches at 8 bases. Sequences were obtained from central memory CD4+ T cells from blood. Here the CDR3 reads CASSLFSGVFREQYF. As DNA, the CDR3 is TGTGCCAGCAGTCTCTTTAGCGGGGTCTTTCGAGAGCAGTACTTC.